Shown below are 21 T cell receptor beta chains from a single sample sequenced in a study of a mutant IDH1 vaccine in newly diagnosed glioma. Repertoires were generated with immunoSEQ multiplex PCR, while TCRdb's copy carries only in-frame clones and drops some. The sample comprises tens of thousands of clones, around 84% of which are singletons, and under 4.5% rests with the top ten. Time point defined: week 47, end of study. Vaccine doses each comprised 300 ug of mutant IDH1 20-mer peptide, with topical imiquimod. For these receptors, no antigen is known. The sequences come from PBMCs, collected from a glioma patient whose treatment included an IDH1 peptide vaccine. Receptor source: a woman aged 25 to 39 with glioma. Some clones in this sample may be carry-over from other donors' samples.

The CDR3: CASTGQGATEAFF. The CDR3 region has the DNA TGTGCCAGCACCGGACAGGGGGCAACTGAAGCTTTCTTT. J is TRBJ1-1 and V is TRBV6-1; TRBD1 aligns across 11 bases. This CDR3 has 13 amino acids. Germline CDR1 reads MNHNS; CDR2 reads SASEGT. J was trimmed by 5 bases and V by 7 bases; bases with no gene match: 3.

V and J are TRBV30 and TRBJ1-2; the match to TRBD1 covers 7 bases. With V trimmed by 3 bases and J by 8 bases, 15 bases remained unmatched. Germline values: CDR1 GTSNPN, CDR2 SVGIG (reference sequence). This CDR3 is 15 amino acids long. The CDR3 bases are TGTGCCTGGAGCAACCGGGACAGCTACATTCGGGGCTACACCTTC. Encoded protein: CAWSNRDSYIRGYTF.

This chain connects TRBV7-9 to TRBJ2-7; 12 bases line up with TRBD2. The CDR3 covers 16 residues. V shed 5 bases and J 4 bases; nucleotides not matched to a gene: 9. CDR1 is SEHNR and CDR2 is FQNEAQ in the germline V gene (reference sequence). As DNA, the CDR3 is TGTGCCAGCAGCCCTACTAGCGGGAGGCCTCCTTACGAGCAGTACTTC. This translates into CASSPTSGRPPYEQYF.

This sequence joins TRBV19 and TRBJ2-7; the match to TRBD1 covers 10 bases. This CDR3 region has 15 residues. The germline V gene encodes CDR1 LNHDA and CDR2 SQIVND (reference sequence). Trimming cost V 5 bases and J 0 bases; bases outside gene matches: 4. The CDR3 region has the DNA TGTGCCAGTAGTCCGGGACAGGGGTTCTCCTACGAGCAGTACTTC. Protein: CASSPGQGFSYEQYF.

CDR3 loop: CASSMASTERSGQFF. The CDR3 nucleotides read TGTGCCAGCAGCATGGCCTCCACCGAGAGAAGTGGGCAGTTCTTC. V and J are TRBV5-4 and TRBJ2-1; D remains unclear. Looked up from germline, CDR1 is SGHNT and CDR2 is YYREEE (reference sequence). Trimming pared 4 bases from V and 12 bases from J, leaving 23 bases between. CDR3 size: 15 residues.

This chain links TRBV5-5 with TRBJ1-1; TRBD1 matches 7 bases. Germline CDR1 reads SGHKS; CDR2 reads YYEKEE (reference sequence). The CDR3 contains 16 residues. After removal of 1 base from V and 1 base from J, the junction contained 7 bases not matched to a gene. CDR3 loop: CASSLRQGSGNTEAFF. In nucleotides, the CDR3 is TGTGCCAGCAGCTTGAGACAGGGTAGCGGGAACACTGAAGCTTTCTTT.

The genes are TRBV5-8 and TRBJ2-5, with D perhaps TRBD2 (7 bases). The CDR3 contains 14 residues. Trimming pared 0 bases from V and 4 bases from J, leaving 10 bases between. The germline CDR1 and CDR2 sequences are SGHTS and YDEGEE. The CDR3 sequence: CASSLGGGRETQYF. The DNA for the CDR3 is TGTGCCAGCAGCTTGGGGGGGGGCCGAGAGACCCAGTACTTC.

The chain employs TRBV27 and TRBJ2-1; 14 positions match TRBD2. The germline CDR1 and CDR2 sequences are MNHEY and SMNVEV (reference sequence). CDR3 size: 17 residues. V gave up 6 bases and J gave up 5 bases; unmatched junction bases: 9. The CDR3, as DNA: TGTGCCAGCAGAGGACTAGCGGGAGGAGGGAGGAACAATGAGCAGTTCTTC. Amino acid sequence: CASRGLAGGGRNNEQFF.

In nucleotides, the CDR3 is TGCGCCAGCAGCTTGGAGAGCCGCGGGGGGTTATGGACTGAAGCTTTCTTT. Protein product: CASSLESRGGLWTEAFF. This sequence joins TRBV5-1 and TRBJ1-1, with a tentative D call TRBD1 (5 bases). The CDR3 is 17 amino acids. Germline V gene lookup returns CDR1 SGHRS and CDR2 YFSETQ. Trimming pared 0 bases from V and 5 bases from J, leaving 20 bases between. The variable domain in full, completed from reference TRBV5-1 and TRBJ1-1, reads KAGVTQTPRYLIKTRGQQVTLSCSPISGHRSVSWYQQTPGQGLQFLFEYFSETQRNKGNFPGRFSGRQFSNSRSEMNVSTLELGDSALYLCASSLESRGGLWTEAFFGQGTRLTVV.

The V and J genes are TRBV5-4 and TRBJ2-3; 10 nucleotides match TRBD1. Germline CDR1 is SGHNT and CDR2 is YYREEE (reference sequence). The CDR3 contains 15 residues. V lost 4 bases to trimming and J lost 3 bases; unmatched junction nucleotides: 5. As DNA, the CDR3 is TGTGCCAGCAGCGGAGGGACAGGGGTTACAGATACGCAGTATTTT. Protein: CASSGGTGVTDTQYF.

The J gene is TRBJ2-5, the V gene TRBV21-1; TRBD1, the table's D call, lacks a check against the DNA. TRBV21-1 is flagged as a pseudogene. This CDR3 has 16 residues. The CDR3 nucleotides read TGTGCCAGCAGCAAAGTGGGGACAGATGCCGAAGAGACCCAGTACTTC. Residues: CASSKVGTDAEETQYF.

This chain connects TRBV2 to TRBJ2-3, with a weak D call TRBD1 (6 bases). Germline V gene lookup returns CDR1 SNHLY and CDR2 FYNNEI. The V gene lost 5 bases and the J gene lost 3 bases, with 18 bases spanning the gap. The CDR3 runs to 16 residues. CDR3: CASSPLELGGTDTQYF. The CDR3 DNA reads as TGTGCCAGCAGTCCCCTAGAGCTAGGGGGTACAGATACGCAGTATTTT.

This clone was picked up a small number of times. This chain joins TRBV4-2 and TRBJ1-1; TRBD1 might be the D (6 bases). CDR3 length equals 13 residues. The germline V and J ends were trimmed by 1 base and 7 bases, with 10 bases remaining between them. The germline CDR1 and CDR2 sequences are LGHNA and YNFKEQ. CDR3 sequence: CASSQGTDLEAFF. The CDR3 nucleotides read TGTGCCAGCAGCCAAGGGACAGATCTTGAAGCTTTCTTT.

The V call is TRBV4-1, the J call TRBJ1-2, with D possibly TRBD1 on 6 matching bases. CDR1 and CDR2 from the germline V gene are MGHRA and YSYEKL. Trimming took off 0 bases at V and 3 bases at J, with 11 bases between the two ends. The CDR3 is 15 residues long. The CDR3 bases are TGCGCCAGCAGCCAAGATCTAAGGGGGGACTATGGCTACACCTTC. This translates into CASSQDLRGDYGYTF.

The chain joins TRBV7-2 to TRBJ1-2; the D gene is possibly TRBD1 (5 bases). V was clipped by 2 bases and J by 8 bases, with 15 bases between them. CDR1 is SGHTA and CDR2 is FQGNSA in the germline V gene. This CDR3 comprises 14 residues. CDR3 in DNA: TGTGCCAGCAGCTTAAGGCAGGGTAATGACGGCTACACCTTC. Its protein is CASSLRQGNDGYTF. The variable domain in full, completed from reference TRBV7-2 and TRBJ1-2, reads GAGVSQSPSNKVTEKGKDVELRCDPISGHTALYWYRQSLGQGLEFLIYFQGNSAPDKSGLPSDRFSAERTGGSVSTLTIQRTQQEDSAVYLCASSLRQGNDGYTFGSGTRLTVV.

This clone was counted once. As DNA, the CDR3 is TGTGCCAGCAGGGGGGGCCCTTACGAGCAGTACTTC. Protein sequence: CASRGGPYEQYF. The chain carries TRBV25-1 and TRBJ2-7; D could derive from TRBD1 or TRBD2 (6 bases each). Germline V gene data show CDR1 as MGHDK and CDR2 as SYGVNS. The CDR3 consists of 12 residues. Trimming removed 6 bases at V and 4 bases at J, with 10 bases between.

The chain has TRBV15 and TRBJ1-4; D gene uncertain. From germline, CDR1 is LNHNV and CDR2 YYDKDF (reference sequence). The CDR3 covers 14 residues. The germline V and J ends were trimmed by 5 bases and 3 bases, with 10 bases remaining between them. Here the CDR3 reads CATSRGVANEKLFF. DNA for the CDR3: TGTGCCACCAGCCGCGGCGTGGCTAATGAAAAACTGTTTTTT.

V usage is TRBV6-1 and J usage is TRBJ2-7; 7 bases fit TRBD1. CDR1 MNHNS and CDR2 SASEGT come from the germline V gene. Losses at the gene ends were 5 bases for V and 0 bases for J; bases not matched to a gene: 4. The CDR3 is 14 amino acids. CDR3 nucleotide sequence: TGTGCCAGCAGTTTACGACAGGGCTCCTACGAGCAGTACTTC. Translation: CASSLRQGSYEQYF.

The genes are TRBV7-2 and TRBJ2-2, with a tentative D call TRBD1 (5 bases). CDR3 length: 14 amino acids. Germline values: CDR1 SGHTA, CDR2 FQGNSA. The V end lost 2 bases, the J end lost 5 bases, and 9 bases lay between the germline ends. The CDR3 region has the DNA TGTGCCAGCAGCTTACCCAGGGTTACCGGGGAGCTGTTTTTT. Translated: CASSLPRVTGELFF.

The chain has TRBV29-1 and TRBJ1-2, with D maybe TRBD1 (5 bases). This CDR3 has 17 residues. Germline CDR1 is SQVTM and CDR2 is ANQGSEA. Deletions cut 1 base from V and 4 bases from J, with 22 bases between. The CDR3 region has the DNA TGCAGCGTTGAAGTCGGACAAAAAGAGGAACTAGCCTATGGCTACACCTTC. Translating it yields CSVEVGQKEELAYGYTF.

In its sample, this clone was seen a few times. The rearrangement uses TRBV19 and TRBJ1-3; D ambiguous. CDR1 LNHDA and CDR2 SQIVND come from the germline V gene (reference sequence). This CDR3 is 13 amino acids long. V lost 5 bases and J 8 bases, leaving 13 bases between the germline ends. CDR3 residues: CASSASQLDTIYF. The CDR3 DNA is TGTGCCAGTAGTGCCTCCCAGTTGGACACCATATATTTT.